A selection of T cell receptor beta chains follows, all from one sample in a study of blood T cell repertoires in COVID-19. TCRdb keeps only in-frame clones here, not all; method: immunoSEQ multiplex PCR. The sample consists of roughly 200,000 clones, around 83% of them appearing once. Sequencing was done on a sample of peripheral blood. The receptor set was obtained from a woman of 80 years or more with COVID-19, enrolled during active disease. The CDR3 runs from the conserved cysteine through the conserved F or W. The D gene is left open where the match is weak. Some rows mark clone size as missing; the rest say once, few, many or name a class of expanded clone.

CDR3 DNA: TGTGCCAGCAGCGCGACAGGGCATGGCTACACCTTC; CDR3 protein: CASSATGHGYTF; V gene: TRBV11-1; clone size: -; J gene: TRBJ1-2; D gene: TRBD1
CDR3 DNA: TGCGCCAGCAGCCAGAGAGGGGACAGGGTGAACACTGAAGCTTTCTTT; CDR3 protein: CASSQRGDRVNTEAFF; V gene: TRBV5-1; clone size: -; J gene: TRBJ1-1; D gene: TRBD1
CDR3 DNA: TGTGCCAGCATGCCGACAGGGCTAGCGGGACGGAACTACGAGCAGTACTTC; CDR3 protein: CASMPTGLAGRNYEQYF; V gene: TRBV2; clone size: few; J gene: TRBJ2-7; D gene: TRBD2
CDR3 DNA: TGTGCCAGCAGCTTAGTCATTCGGACAGGGTTCTCCTACGAGCAGTACTTC; CDR3 protein: CASSLVIRTGFSYEQYF; V gene: TRBV7-8; clone size: -; J gene: TRBJ2-7; D gene: TRBD1
CDR3 DNA: TGCAGCGTTTCGACCGGGACTAGCGGCTTATACGAGCAGTACTTC; CDR3 protein: CSVSTGTSGLYEQYF; V gene: TRBV29-1; clone size: once; J gene: TRBJ2-7; D gene: TRBD2
CDR3 DNA: TGTGCCAGCAGCGAGGGGGGGGGCGAGCTGTTTTTT; CDR3 protein: CASSEGGGELFF; V gene: TRBV7-8; clone size: -; J gene: TRBJ2-2; D gene: -
CDR3 DNA: TGTGCCACAGGGAGTAGCACAGATACGCAGTATTTT; CDR3 protein: CATGSSTDTQYF; V gene: TRBV24-1; clone size: -; J gene: TRBJ2-3; D gene: -
CDR3 DNA: TGTGCCAGCAGCCAATCTGGCACTAATGAAAAACTGTTTTTT; CDR3 protein: CASSQSGTNEKLFF; V gene: TRBV28; clone size: -; J gene: TRBJ1-4; D gene: -
CDR3 DNA: TGTGCCAGCAGCTTAGTCTTATCGGGATCGGAAGCTTTCTTT; CDR3 protein: CASSLVLSGSEAFF; V gene: TRBV7-2; clone size: -; J gene: TRBJ1-1; D gene: -
CDR3 DNA: TGTGCCAGCAGCTTCAGGGACAGGGTATTAGAGACCCAGTACTTC; CDR3 protein: CASSFRDRVLETQYF; V gene: TRBV3-1/TRBV3-2; clone size: -; J gene: TRBJ2-5; D gene: TRBD1
CDR3 DNA: TGTGCCAGCAGTTACAGGACAGGGGAGACTGAAGCTTTCTTT; CDR3 protein: CASSYRTGETEAFF; V gene: TRBV6-2/TRBV6-3; clone size: -; J gene: TRBJ1-1; D gene: TRBD1
CDR3 DNA: TGCGCCAGCAGCTTGGCCGACAGGGAGCAGTACTTC; CDR3 protein: CASSLADREQYF; V gene: TRBV5-1; clone size: -; J gene: TRBJ2-7; D gene: -
CDR3 DNA: TGTGCCAGCAGCTTGACTCGGCTAGCGGGAGGCACAGATACGCAGTATTTT; CDR3 protein: CASSLTRLAGGTDTQYF; V gene: TRBV5-4; clone size: -; J gene: TRBJ2-3; D gene: TRBD2
CDR3 DNA: TGTGCCAGCTCATCAACGGAGTTCTATGGCTACACCTTC; CDR3 protein: CASSSTEFYGYTF; V gene: TRBV18; clone size: -; J gene: TRBJ1-2; D gene: -
CDR3 DNA: TGTGCCAGCAGTTACGGGACAGGGACGACTGAAGCTTTCTTT; CDR3 protein: CASSYGTGTTEAFF; V gene: TRBV6-6; clone size: -; J gene: TRBJ1-1; D gene: TRBD1
CDR3 DNA: TGTGCCAGCAGTTTATCTGGGACAGGGCGGCAGCCCCAGCATTTT; CDR3 protein: CASSLSGTGRQPQHF; V gene: TRBV27; clone size: -; J gene: TRBJ1-5; D gene: TRBD1
CDR3 DNA: TGTGCCAGCAGCTTACAGAACACTGAAGCTTTCTTT; CDR3 protein: CASSLQNTEAFF; V gene: TRBV7-9; clone size: -; J gene: TRBJ1-1; D gene: -
CDR3 DNA: TGTGCCAGCAGCTTGGCAGGGGGCCTCATCTATGGCTACACCTTC; CDR3 protein: CASSLAGGLIYGYTF; V gene: TRBV5-8; clone size: -; J gene: TRBJ1-2; D gene: TRBD1
CDR3 DNA: TGTGCCAGCAGTATGCTAGCGGGAGGGCGCGTCACCGGGGAGCTGTTTTTT; CDR3 protein: CASSMLAGGRVTGELFF; V gene: TRBV7-3; clone size: -; J gene: TRBJ2-2; D gene: TRBD2
CDR3 DNA: TGTGCCAGCAGCCAACCGGTCCGGAACACTGAAGCTTTCTTT; CDR3 protein: CASSQPVRNTEAFF; V gene: TRBV4-2; clone size: -; J gene: TRBJ1-1; D gene: -